The rows below give T cell receptor beta chains drawn from one sample of a study of beta chain features in type 1 diabetes. Libraries were prepared by immunoSEQ multiplex PCR; TCRdb keeps only in-frame clonotypes and omits some of them. The sample shows approximately 360,000 clones, over 10% of them seen only once. Material for sequencing was naive CD4+ T cells from blood. The receptors come from a woman in her late teens or twenties with type 1 diabetes. CDR3s include the opening cysteine and the closing phenylalanine or tryptophan. D genes are given only for firm matches. A clone size is listed for some rows: how often the clone was seen (once, few, many), or a class if it is expanded.

J gene	clone size	V gene	D gene	CDR3 protein	CDR3 DNA
TRBJ2-1	few	TRBV18	-	CASSPWPNEQFF	TGTGCCAGCTCACCATGGCCGAATGAGCAGTTCTTC
TRBJ2-2	-	TRBV9	-	CASTLSGVTTGELFF	TGTGCCAGCACCCTCTCGGGGGTGACCACCGGGGAGCTGTTTTTT
TRBJ1-5	-	TRBV11-2	-	CASSLVSGGNQPQHF	TGTGCCAGCAGCTTAGTTTCGGGAGGCAATCAGCCCCAGCATTTT
TRBJ1-1	-	TRBV2	-	CASNGDFTEAFF	TGTGCCAGCAACGGTGATTTCACTGAAGCTTTCTTT
TRBJ1-2	few	TRBV5-4	TRBD1	CASSLPGGPYTF	TGTGCCAGCAGCTTGCCAGGGGGCCCTTACACCTTC
TRBJ2-3	few	TRBV5-1	-	CASSYVESGTDTQYF	TGCGCCAGCAGCTATGTCGAGTCGGGCACAGATACGCAGTATTTT
TRBJ1-3	-	TRBV7-6	TRBD1	CASSSRTGNSGNTIYF	TGTGCCAGCAGCTCCCGGACAGGAAACTCTGGAAACACCATATATTTT
TRBJ1-1	few	TRBV6-5	-	CASSYLGTSTEAFF	TGTGCCAGCAGTTACTTGGGTACTAGCACTGAAGCTTTCTTT
TRBJ2-2	few	TRBV5-4	TRBD2	CASSRLAGAGGELFF	TGTGCCAGCAGCCGTCTAGCGGGGGCCGGCGGGGAGCTGTTTTTT
TRBJ1-2	few	TRBV19	-	CASRHDGQGDGYTF	TGTGCCAGTAGGCATGACGGGCAGGGTGATGGCTACACCTTC
TRBJ1-5	-	TRBV28	-	CASRPIGAMGPQHF	TGTGCCAGCAGACCGATTGGGGCAATGGGGCCCCAGCATTTT
TRBJ1-2	few	TRBV7-9	TRBD1	CASSSGQGDYGYTF	TGTGCCAGCAGCTCCGGACAGGGTGACTATGGCTACACCTTC
TRBJ2-3	-	TRBV4-3	TRBD1	CASSLRPPGQGTDTQYF	TGCGCCAGCAGCCTACGTCCCCCGGGACAGGGAACAGATACGCAGTATTTT
TRBJ2-3	-	TRBV5-4	-	CASYLRTSDTQYF	TGTGCCAGCTACCTTAGGACATCAGATACGCAGTATTTT